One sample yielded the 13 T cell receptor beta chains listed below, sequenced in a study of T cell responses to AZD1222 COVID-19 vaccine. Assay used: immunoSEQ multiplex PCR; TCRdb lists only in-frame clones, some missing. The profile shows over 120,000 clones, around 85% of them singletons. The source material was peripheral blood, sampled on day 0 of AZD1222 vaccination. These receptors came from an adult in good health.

CDR3 region: CASSLARLAGDGELFF. The CDR3 DNA sequence: TGTGCCAGCAGCTTAGCTAGGCTAGCGGGAGACGGGGAGCTGTTTTTT. V usage is TRBV7-9 and J usage is TRBJ2-2, with 10 positions matching TRBD2. CDR1 is SEHNR, CDR2 FQNEAQ, per germline (reference sequence). V gave up 0 bases and J gave up 7 bases; unmatched junction bases: 5. This CDR3 is built from 16 residues. Together with reference TRBV7-9 and TRBJ2-2, the CDR3 gives the full variable domain: DTGVSQNPRHKITKRGQNVTFRCDPISEHNRLYWYRQTLGQGPEFLTYFQNEAQLEKSRLLSDRFSAERPKGSFSTLEIQRTEQGDSAMYLCASSLARLAGDGELFFGEGSRLTVL.

The CDR3 region is CASSQDSFTTSGNTIYF. CDR3 in DNA: TGTGCCAGCAGCCAAGACTCTTTCACGACCTCTGGAAACACCATATATTTT. J is TRBJ1-3 and V is TRBV3-1 (or the pseudogene TRBV3-2); the D is unclear. V was trimmed by 0 bases and J by 0 bases, leaving 12 bases between them. Germline V gene lookup returns CDR1 LGHDT and CDR2 YNNKEL (reference sequence). The CDR3 has 17 residues.

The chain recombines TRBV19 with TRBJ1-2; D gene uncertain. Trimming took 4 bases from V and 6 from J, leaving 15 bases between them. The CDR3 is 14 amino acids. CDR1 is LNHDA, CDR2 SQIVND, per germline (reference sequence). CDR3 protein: CASSTRGRSDGYTF. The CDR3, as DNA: TGTGCCAGTAGTACTCGAGGGAGATCGGATGGCTACACCTTC.

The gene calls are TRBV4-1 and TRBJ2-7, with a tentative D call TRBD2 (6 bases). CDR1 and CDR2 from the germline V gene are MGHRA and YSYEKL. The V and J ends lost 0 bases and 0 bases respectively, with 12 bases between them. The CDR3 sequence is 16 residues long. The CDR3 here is CASSQDAGLSSYEQYF. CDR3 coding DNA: TGCGCCAGCAGCCAAGATGCGGGACTGAGCTCCTACGAGCAGTACTTC.

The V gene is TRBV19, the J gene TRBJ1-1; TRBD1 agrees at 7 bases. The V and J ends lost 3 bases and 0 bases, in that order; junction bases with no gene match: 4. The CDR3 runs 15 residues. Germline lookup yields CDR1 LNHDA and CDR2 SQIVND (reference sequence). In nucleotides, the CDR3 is TGTGCCAGTAGTATCTTGGGACAGATGAACACTGAAGCTTTCTTT. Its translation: CASSILGQMNTEAFF. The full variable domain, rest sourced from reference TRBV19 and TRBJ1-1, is DGGITQSPKYLFRKEGQNVTLSCEQNLNHDAMYWYRQDPGQGLRLIYYSQIVNDFQKGDIAEGYSVSREKKESFPLTVTSAQKNPTAFYLCASSILGQMNTEAFFGQGTRLTVV.

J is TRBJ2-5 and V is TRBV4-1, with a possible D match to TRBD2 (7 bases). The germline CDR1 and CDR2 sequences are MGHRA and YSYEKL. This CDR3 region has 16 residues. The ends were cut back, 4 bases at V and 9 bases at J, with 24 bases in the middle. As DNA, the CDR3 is TGCGCCAGCAGCCTCGAGGGAGGGACACAAAAGCGGGCCCAGTACTTC. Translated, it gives CASSLEGGTQKRAQYF.

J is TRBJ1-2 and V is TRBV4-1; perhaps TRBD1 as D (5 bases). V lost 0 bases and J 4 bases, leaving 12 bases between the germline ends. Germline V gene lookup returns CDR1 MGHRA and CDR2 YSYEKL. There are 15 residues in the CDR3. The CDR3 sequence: CASSQDPGLGYGYTF. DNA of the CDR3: TGCGCCAGCAGCCAAGATCCAGGGCTCGGCTATGGCTACACCTTC.

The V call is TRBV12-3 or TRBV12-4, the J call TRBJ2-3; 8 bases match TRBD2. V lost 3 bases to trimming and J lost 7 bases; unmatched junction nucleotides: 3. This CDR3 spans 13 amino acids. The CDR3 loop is CASSFGTSNTQYF. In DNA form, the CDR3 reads TGTGCCAGCAGTTTTGGGACTAGTAATACGCAGTATTTT.

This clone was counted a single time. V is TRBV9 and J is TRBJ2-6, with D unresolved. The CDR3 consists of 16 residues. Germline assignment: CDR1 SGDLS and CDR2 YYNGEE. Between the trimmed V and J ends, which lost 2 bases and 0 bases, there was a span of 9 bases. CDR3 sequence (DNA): TGTGCCAGCAGCGTTAGAGACTTCTCTGGGGCCAACGTCCTGACTTTC. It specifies CASSVRDFSGANVLTF.

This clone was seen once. The CDR3, as DNA: TGCAGCGTGTCCGGGACAGTGAACACTGAAGCTTTCTTT. This encodes CSVSGTVNTEAFF. The chain uses TRBV29-1 and TRBJ1-1; 7 bases match TRBD1. Germline CDR1 is SQVTM and CDR2 is ANQGSEA. Germline trimming cut 6 bases from V and 0 bases from J; bases unmatched to any gene: 4. The CDR3 totals 13 residues.

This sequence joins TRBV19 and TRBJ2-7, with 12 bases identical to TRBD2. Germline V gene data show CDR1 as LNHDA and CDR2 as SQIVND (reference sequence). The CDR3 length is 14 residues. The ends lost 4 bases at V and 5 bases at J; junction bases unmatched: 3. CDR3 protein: CASSRTSGTDEQYF. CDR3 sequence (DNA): TGTGCCAGTAGTAGGACTAGCGGGACCGACGAGCAGTACTTC.

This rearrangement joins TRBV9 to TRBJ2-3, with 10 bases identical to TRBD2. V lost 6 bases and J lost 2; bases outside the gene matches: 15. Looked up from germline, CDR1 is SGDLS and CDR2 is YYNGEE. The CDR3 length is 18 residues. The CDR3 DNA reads TGTGCCAGCATCCAACCCTTATCTAGCGGGAGTGACACAGATACGCAGTATTTT. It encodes CASIQPLSSGSDTDTQYF.

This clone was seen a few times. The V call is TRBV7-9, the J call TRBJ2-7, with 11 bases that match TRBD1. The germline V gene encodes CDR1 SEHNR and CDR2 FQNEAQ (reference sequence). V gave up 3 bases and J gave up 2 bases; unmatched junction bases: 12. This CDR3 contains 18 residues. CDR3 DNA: TGTGCCAGCAGCTTGAAAAGGCGCGGACAGGGGGCAACCTACGAGCAGTACTTC. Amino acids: CASSLKRRGQGATYEQYF. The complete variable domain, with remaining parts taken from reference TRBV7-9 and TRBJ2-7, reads DTGVSQNPRHKITKRGQNVTFRCDPISEHNRLYWYRQTLGQGPEFLTYFQNEAQLEKSRLLSDRFSAERPKGSFSTLEIQRTEQGDSAMYLCASSLKRRGQGATYEQYFGPGTRLTVT.